This is a list of T cell receptor beta chains from one sample in a study of T-cell reconstitution after alpha-beta-depleted transplantation in children. One entry per CDR3 protein, called by TCRdb with MiXCR from the PCR reads. The sample includes roughly 250,000 distinct CDR3 sequences, 7.5% to 9.5% seen only once; the top ten take approximately 6.3%. Sample: PBMCs, mostly from graft donor cells, taken 180 days after TCRalphabeta/CD19-depleted stem cell transplant. These receptors were taken from a male patient between 10 and 17 years old who had a stem cell transplant for acute lymphoblastic leukemia, so the T cells may come from the graft donor. Both conserved end residues are part of each CDR3. Fields, in order: V gene, clone size, J gene, D gene, CDR3 protein, CDR3 DNA. A D gene is named only where the DNA matches it firmly. Clone size is given for some rows only: seen once, a few or many times, or a class if the clone is expanded.

V gene: TRBV6-1; clone size: many; J gene: TRBJ2-7; D gene: .; CDR3 protein: CATSRGRGVGYEQYF; CDR3 DNA: TGTGCCACTTCGAGGGGCAGAGGCGTGGGGTACGAGCAGTACTTC
V gene: TRBV20-1; clone size: many; J gene: TRBJ1-6; D gene: .; CDR3 protein: CSARAGVSNSPLHF; CDR3 DNA: TGCAGTGCTAGAGCGGGAGTGAGTAATTCACCCCTCCACTTT
V gene: TRBV6-5; clone size: .; J gene: TRBJ2-3; D gene: .; CDR3 protein: CASRLRGRTDTQYF; CDR3 DNA: TGTGCCAGCAGGCTCAGGGGTAGGACAGATACGCAGTATTTT
V gene: TRBV4-1; clone size: .; J gene: TRBJ1-5; D gene: .; CDR3 protein: CASSQGGSGTETYSNQPQHF; CDR3 DNA: TGCGCCAGCAGCCAAGGAGGGTCCGGGACGGAAACCTATAGCAATCAGCCCCAGCATTTT
V gene: TRBV14; clone size: many; J gene: TRBJ2-4; D gene: .; CDR3 protein: CASSQVRGNIQYF; CDR3 DNA: TGTGCCAGCAGCCAAGTCAGGGGAAACATTCAGTACTTC
V gene: TRBV5-8; clone size: many; J gene: TRBJ2-2; D gene: TRBD2; CDR3 protein: CASTPRGSGELFF; CDR3 DNA: TGTGCCAGCACCCCGCGGGGGTCCGGGGAGCTGTTTTTT
V gene: TRBV5-1; clone size: many; J gene: TRBJ2-1; D gene: TRBD2; CDR3 protein: CASSLAGGYEQFF; CDR3 DNA: TGCGCCAGCAGCCTAGCGGGAGGCTATGAGCAGTTCTTC
V gene: TRBV5-1; clone size: many; J gene: TRBJ2-7; D gene: .; CDR3 protein: CASRLQGSSYEQYF; CDR3 DNA: TGCGCCAGCAGACTACAGGGAAGCTCCTACGAGCAGTACTTC
V gene: TRBV2; clone size: many; J gene: TRBJ2-1; D gene: .; CDR3 protein: CASSEAYRDDEQFF; CDR3 DNA: TGTGCCAGCAGTGAAGCCTACAGGGACGATGAGCAGTTCTTC
V gene: TRBV9; clone size: many; J gene: TRBJ2-2; D gene: TRBD2; CDR3 protein: CASSPTSGINTGELFF; CDR3 DNA: TGTGCCAGCAGCCCTACTAGCGGGATTAACACCGGGGAGCTGTTTTTT